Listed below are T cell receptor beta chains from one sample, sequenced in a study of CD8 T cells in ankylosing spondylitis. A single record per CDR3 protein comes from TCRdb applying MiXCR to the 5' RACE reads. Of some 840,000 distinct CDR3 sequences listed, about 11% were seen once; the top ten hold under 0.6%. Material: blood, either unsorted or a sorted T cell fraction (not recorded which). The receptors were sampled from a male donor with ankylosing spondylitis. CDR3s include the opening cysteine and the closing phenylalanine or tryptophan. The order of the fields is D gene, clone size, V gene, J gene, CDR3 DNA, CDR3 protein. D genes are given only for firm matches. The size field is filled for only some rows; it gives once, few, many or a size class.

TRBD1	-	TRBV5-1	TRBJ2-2	TGCGCCAGCACCGGACAGGGTCTCGCCGGGGAGCTGTTTTTT	CASTGQGLAGELFF
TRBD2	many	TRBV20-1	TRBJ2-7	TGCAGTGCAACACTAGCGGGGCCCTCCTACGAGCAGTACTTC	CSATLAGPSYEQYF
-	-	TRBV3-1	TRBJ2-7	TGTGCCAGCAGCCAATTTTCAGGGGAAGTAAACGAGCAGTACTTC	CASSQFSGEVNEQYF
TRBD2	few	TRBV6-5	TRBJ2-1	TGTGCCAGCAGTCACTCCCGGACTAGCGGGAATAACAATGAGCAGTTCTTC	CASSHSRTSGNNNEQFF
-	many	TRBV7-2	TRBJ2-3	TGTGCCAGCAGCTTAAGTTGGCTCACAGATACGCAGTATTTT	CASSLSWLTDTQYF
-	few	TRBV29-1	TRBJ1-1	TGCAGCGTTGGAAAGGGATGGGACACTGAAGCTTTCTTT	CSVGKGWDTEAFF
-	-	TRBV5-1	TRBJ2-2	TGCGCCAGCAGCTTGGGTGTGGGAGCAGGGACCGGGGAGCTGTTTTTT	CASSLGVGAGTGELFF
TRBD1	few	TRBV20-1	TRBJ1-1	TGCAGTGCTAGAGATCACAGGGGATTTAGTGAAGCTTTCTTT	CSARDHRGFSEAFF
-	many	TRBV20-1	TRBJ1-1	TGCAGTGCTAGAGATTTAGGCAGGGGTGAAGCTTTCTTT	CSARDLGRGEAFF
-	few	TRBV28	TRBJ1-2	TGTGCCAGCAGCTCCCTTCCGGGGACCCGCATCGGGTATGGCTACACCTTC	CASSSLPGTRIGYGYTF
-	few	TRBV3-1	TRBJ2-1	TGTGCCAGCAGCCAGGTCCTGGGGCCGACCTACAATGAGCAGTTCTTC	CASSQVLGPTYNEQFF
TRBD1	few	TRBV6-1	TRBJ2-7	TGTGCCAGCAGGGGGGCGACAGGGGCCTCCTACGAGCAGTACTTC	CASRGATGASYEQYF
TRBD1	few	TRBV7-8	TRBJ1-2	TGTGCCAGCAGCTTAGGGGACAGGGATTCCGAGGGCTACACCTTC	CASSLGDRDSEGYTF
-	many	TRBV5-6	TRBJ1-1	TGTGCCAGCAGCGGGGCGGGGTATTATGGAAGAGCTTTCTTT	CASSGAGYYGRAFF
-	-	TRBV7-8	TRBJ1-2	TGTGCCAGCAGCTTAGGCCGGGAAGTGGATGGCTACACCTTC	CASSLGREVDGYTF
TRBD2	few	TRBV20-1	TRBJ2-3	TGCAGTGCTAGAGTCGGAGCGGGGTACTCGGCTAGCACAGATACGCAGTATTTT	CSARVGAGYSASTDTQYF
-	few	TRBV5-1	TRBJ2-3	TGCGCCAGCAGCTTCGAGCGTCGCACAGATACGCAGTATTTT	CASSFERRTDTQYF
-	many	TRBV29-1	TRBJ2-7	TGCAGCGTTGGCAGGACCCACGAGCAGTACTTC	CSVGRTHEQYF
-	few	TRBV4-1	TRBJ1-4	TGCGCCAGCAGCCAAGGGCAGCAGGACGAAAAACTGTTTTTT	CASSQGQQDEKLFF
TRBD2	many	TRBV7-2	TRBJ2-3	TGTGCCAGCAGCTTAGATTTAGCGGGTGCAGATACGCAGTATTTT	CASSLDLAGADTQYF
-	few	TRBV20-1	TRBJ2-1	TGCAGTGCTGACCCCGGGACGGCCTTCTTC	CSADPGTAFF
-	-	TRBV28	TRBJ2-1	TGTGCCAGCCAGGAGCAAACTGGCTACAATGAGCAGTTCTTC	CASQEQTGYNEQFF
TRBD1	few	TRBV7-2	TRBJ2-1	TGTGCCAGCAGTGGGTCGGGACAGGGTTTCAATGAGCAGTTCTTC	CASSGSGQGFNEQFF
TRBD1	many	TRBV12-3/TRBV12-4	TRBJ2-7	TGTGCCAGCAGTCCGGACAGGGTTCGAGAGCAGTACTTC	CASSPDRVREQYF
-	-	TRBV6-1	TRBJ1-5	TGTGCCAGCAGTCTGACAGCGATACAGCCCCAGCATTTT	CASSLTAIQPQHF
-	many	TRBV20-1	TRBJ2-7	TGCAGTGCCCATTCTGGGCTTCCCTTCTCCTACGAGCAGTACTTC	CSAHSGLPFSYEQYF
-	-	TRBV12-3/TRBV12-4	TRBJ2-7	TGTGCCAGCAGTCCAAGAGGACAGCTCTACGAGCAGTACTTC	CASSPRGQLYEQYF
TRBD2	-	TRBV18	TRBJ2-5	TGTGCCAGCTCACCGTCCCTAGCGGGGAGAGAGACCCAGTACTTC	CASSPSLAGRETQYF
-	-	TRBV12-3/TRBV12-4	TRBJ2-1	TGTGCCACGGGGAGGTATAGCGCTAGCTCCTACAATGAGCAGTTCTTC	CATGRYSASSYNEQFF
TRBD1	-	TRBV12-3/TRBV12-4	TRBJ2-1	TGTGCCAGCAACCAACAGGGGTTCGCCTACAATGAGCAGTTCTTC	CASNQQGFAYNEQFF
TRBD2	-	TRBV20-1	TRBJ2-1	TGCAGTGCCAACGCTCTAGCGGCAGAGCAGTTCTTC	CSANALAAEQFF
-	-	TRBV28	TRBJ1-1	TGTGCCAGCGGACCTCCATACAGGGTGAACACTGAAGCTTTCTTT	CASGPPYRVNTEAFF
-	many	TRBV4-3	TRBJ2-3	TGCGCCAGCAGCCAAGATCAAGGGTTCCCTTGGTATTTT	CASSQDQGFPWYF
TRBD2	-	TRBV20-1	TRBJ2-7	TGCAGTGCTGGGACTAGCGGGATTGACTACGAGCAGTACTTC	CSAGTSGIDYEQYF
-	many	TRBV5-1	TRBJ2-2	TGCGCCAGCAGTGCGGAGTGGACCGGGGAGCTGTTTTTT	CASSAEWTGELFF
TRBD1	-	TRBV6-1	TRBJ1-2	TGTGCCAGCAGAATACAGGGGGCGGGTGGCTACACCTTC	CASRIQGAGGYTF
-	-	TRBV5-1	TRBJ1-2	TGCGCCAGCCAAATTAGGACGGCTGAGGGGGGCTACACCTTC	CASQIRTAEGGYTF
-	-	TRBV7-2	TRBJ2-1	TGTGCCAGCAGCCAAACGTTATCCTACAATGAGCAGTTCTTC	CASSQTLSYNEQFF
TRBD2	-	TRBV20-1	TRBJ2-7	TGCAGTGCTCAGCGGGGGGCCATCTACGAGCAGTACTTC	CSAQRGAIYEQYF
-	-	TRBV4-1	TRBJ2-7	TGCGCCAGCAGCCAAGGCAGACATCCAACCTACGAGCAGTACTTC	CASSQGRHPTYEQYF
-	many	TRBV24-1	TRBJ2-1	TGTGCCACCAGTGTATATAGGGACAATGAGCAGTTCTTC	CATSVYRDNEQFF
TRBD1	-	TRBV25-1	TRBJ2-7	TGTGCCAGCAACAGGGGCCCTCTTAGATTGTACTTC	CASNRGPLRLYF
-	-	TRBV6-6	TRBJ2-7	TGTGCCAGCACTAGGGGACCGTCCTACGAGCAGTACTTC	CASTRGPSYEQYF
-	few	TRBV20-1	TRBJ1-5	TGCAGTGCTAGAGGGGCACAAGGAATTGGGCAGCCCCAGCATTTT	CSARGAQGIGQPQHF
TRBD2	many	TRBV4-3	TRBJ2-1	TGCGCCAGCAGCCAAAATCCCCCGGCTAGCGGGGTCTACAATGAGCAGTTCTTC	CASSQNPPASGVYNEQFF
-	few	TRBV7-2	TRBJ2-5	TGTGCCAGCAGCTTCAGCGACGGGCGTGCAGAGACCCAGTACTTC	CASSFSDGRAETQYF
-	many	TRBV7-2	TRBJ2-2	TGTGCCAGCAGCTTCTATCTGAACACCGGGGAGCTGTTTTTT	CASSFYLNTGELFF
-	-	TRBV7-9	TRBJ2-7	TGTGCCAGCAGACCACTTGGCGGGCTAACCTACGAGCAGTACTTC	CASRPLGGLTYEQYF
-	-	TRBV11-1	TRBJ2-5	TGTGCCAGCAGTCAAACCAGGGAGAGAGAGACCCAGTACTTC	CASSQTRERETQYF
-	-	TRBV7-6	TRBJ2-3	TGTGCCAGCAGCTTAGTCCCAATGGGGACAGATACGCAGTATTTT	CASSLVPMGTDTQYF